This T cell receptor beta chain was found in a study of blood T cell repertoires in COVID-19. Study in general: The study drew acute and convalescent COVID-19 samples from the United States, Italy and Spain. T cells, B-cell-depleted T cells, or PBMCs supplied cDNA or gDNA.

Authors' processing steps: Scientists estimated how many nucleated cells there were by amplifying reference gene primers. Sequencing was performed with immunoSEQ multiplex PCR; in TCRdb, only in-frame clones are kept and a portion is missing. Clone size and the V and J calls come from that table; the DNA yielded D and trimming. The sample lists about 160,000 clones; about 91% were seen once. CDR1 and CDR2 (germline): SGHRS, YFSETQ. J was trimmed by 6 bases and V by 5 bases; bases with no gene match: 10. The length of the CDR3 is 15 residues. Sequencing was performed on peripheral blood. The source is an older woman who had recovered from COVID-19. The rearrangement joins TRBV5-1 to TRBJ1-4, with 7 bases aligning to TRBD1. In DNA form, the CDR3 reads TGCGCCAGCAGTTCCACGGGGACAGTCGATGAAAAACTGTTTTTT. Translated, it gives CASSSTGTVDEKLFF.